This passage covers 9 T cell receptor beta chains from one sample sequenced in a study of CXCR3-negative and CXCR3-positive naive CD8 T cells (dated by TCRdb to about 2019). The data were produced on a NextSeq 550. The Human TCR Profiling Kit (MiLaboratory) was used to make UMI-labeled 5' RACE TRB cDNA libraries. TCRdb reprocessed the reads, and each CDR3 protein sequence is entered once, without DNA. This sample's clone table shows about 43,000 distinct CDR3 sequences. Roughly 14% of the sample is held by the ten biggest clonotypes. Sequences were obtained from memory CD8+ T cells from blood. Taken with the paper, the label for cell subset or site translates to: conventional CD8+ memory T cells (TMEM), sorted as controls. These receptors originate from a human donor in good health. Some clones in this sample may be carry-over from other donors' samples.

This rearrangement joins TRBV20-1 to TRBJ2-7. CDR1 and CDR2 (germline): DFQATT, SNEGSKA (reference sequence). The length of the CDR3 is 13 residues. The CDR3 spells CSARGSVDYEQYF.

The genes are TRBV5-6 and TRBJ2-3. The CDR3 has 16 residues. The V gene's germline CDR1 is SGHDT and CDR2 YYEEEE. The CDR3 spells CASSLRGSVLTDTQYF. Drawing the rest from reference TRBV5-6 and TRBJ2-3, the complete variable domain is DAGVTQSPTHLIKTRGQQVTLRCSPKSGHDTVSWYQQALGQGPQFIFQYYEEEERQRGNFPDRFSGHQFPNYSSELNVNALLLGDSALYLCASSLRGSVLTDTQYFGPGTRLTVL.

This chain links TRBV7-2 with TRBJ2-7; TCRdb calls TRBD1, which cannot be checked without DNA. Germline CDR1 reads SGHTA; CDR2 reads FQGNSA. There are 13 residues in the CDR3. The chain's CDR3 is CASRLTGDYEQYF.

The chain has TRBV4-1 and TRBJ2-7; TCRdb reports TRBD2, a call that lacks DNA to check it against. Germline loops: CDR1 MGHRA, CDR2 YSYEKL. The CDR3 is 18 amino acids. CDR3 loop: CASSFVTPGTSASYEQYF.

The chain recombines TRBV5-6 with TRBJ2-4. The germline CDR1 and CDR2 sequences are SGHDT and YYEEEE. The CDR3 has 13 residues. The CDR3 is CASSGGTKNIQYF.

The V gene is TRBV12-3 or TRBV12-4, the J gene TRBJ2-7; TCRdb indicates TRBD1, and absent DNA this call remains unverified. The CDR3 is made up of 14 amino acids. CDR3 sequence reads: CASSPTGLKGEQYF.

This chain uses TRBV5-1 with TRBJ1-1. This CDR3 contains 13 residues. Germline assignment: CDR1 SGHRS and CDR2 YFSETQ. CDR3 sequence reads: CASSYGWNTEAFF.

The chain combines TRBV5-1 with TRBJ2-5. Germline V gives CDR1 SGHRS, CDR2 YFSETQ. There are 14 residues in the CDR3. The CDR3 region is CASSEYRDQETQYF.

This rearrangement joins TRBV19 to TRBJ2-3; lacking DNA, the TRBD2 call made by TCRdb goes unchecked. The CDR3 covers 14 residues. Germline V gives CDR1 LNHDA, CDR2 SQIVND (reference sequence). Here the CDR3 reads CASSQSGDTDTQYF.